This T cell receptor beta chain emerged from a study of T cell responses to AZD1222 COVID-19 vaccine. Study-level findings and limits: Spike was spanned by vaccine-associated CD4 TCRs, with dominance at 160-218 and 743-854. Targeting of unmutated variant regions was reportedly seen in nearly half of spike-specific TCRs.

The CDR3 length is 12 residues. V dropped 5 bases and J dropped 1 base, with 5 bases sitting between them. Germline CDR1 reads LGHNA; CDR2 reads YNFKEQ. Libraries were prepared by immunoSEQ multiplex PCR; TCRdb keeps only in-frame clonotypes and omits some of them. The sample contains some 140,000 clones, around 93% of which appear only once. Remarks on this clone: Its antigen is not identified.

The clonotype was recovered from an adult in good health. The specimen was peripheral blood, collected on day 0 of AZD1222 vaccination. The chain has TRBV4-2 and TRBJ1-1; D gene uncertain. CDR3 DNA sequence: TGTGCCAGCAGCTTCGGGAACACTGAAGCTTTCTTT. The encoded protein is CASSFGNTEAFF.